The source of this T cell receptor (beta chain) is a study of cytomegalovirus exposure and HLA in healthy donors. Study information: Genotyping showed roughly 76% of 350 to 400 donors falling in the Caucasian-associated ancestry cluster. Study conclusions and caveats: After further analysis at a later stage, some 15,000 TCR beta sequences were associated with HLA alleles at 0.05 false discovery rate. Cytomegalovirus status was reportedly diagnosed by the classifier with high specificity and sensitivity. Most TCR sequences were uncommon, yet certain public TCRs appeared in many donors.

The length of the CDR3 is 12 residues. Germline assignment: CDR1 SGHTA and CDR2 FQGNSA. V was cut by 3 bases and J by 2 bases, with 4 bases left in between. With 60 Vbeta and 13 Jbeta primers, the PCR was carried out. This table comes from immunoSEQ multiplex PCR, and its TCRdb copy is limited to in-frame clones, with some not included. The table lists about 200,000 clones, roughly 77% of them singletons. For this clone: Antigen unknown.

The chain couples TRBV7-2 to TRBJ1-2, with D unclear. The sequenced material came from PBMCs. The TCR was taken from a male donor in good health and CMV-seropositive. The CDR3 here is CASSFPNYGYTF. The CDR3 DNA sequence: TGTGCCAGCAGCTTCCCAAACTATGGCTACACCTTC. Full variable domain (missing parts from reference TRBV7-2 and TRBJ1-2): GAGVSQSPSNKVTEKGKDVELRCDPISGHTALYWYRQSLGQGLEFLIYFQGNSAPDKSGLPSDRFSAERTGGSVSTLTIQRTQQEDSAVYLCASSFPNYGYTFGSGTRLTVV.